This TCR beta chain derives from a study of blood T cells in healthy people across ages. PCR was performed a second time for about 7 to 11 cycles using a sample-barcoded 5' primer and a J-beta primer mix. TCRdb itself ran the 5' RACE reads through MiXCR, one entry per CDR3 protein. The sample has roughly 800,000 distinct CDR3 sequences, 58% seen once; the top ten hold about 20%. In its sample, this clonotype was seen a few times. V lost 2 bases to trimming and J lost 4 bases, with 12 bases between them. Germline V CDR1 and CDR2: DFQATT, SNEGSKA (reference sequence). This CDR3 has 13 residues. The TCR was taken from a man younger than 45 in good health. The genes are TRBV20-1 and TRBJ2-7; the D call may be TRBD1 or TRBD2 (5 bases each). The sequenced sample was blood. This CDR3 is CSARLGEAYEQYF. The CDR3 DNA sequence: TGCAGTGCTAGATTGGGGGAAGCGTACGAGCAGTACTTC.